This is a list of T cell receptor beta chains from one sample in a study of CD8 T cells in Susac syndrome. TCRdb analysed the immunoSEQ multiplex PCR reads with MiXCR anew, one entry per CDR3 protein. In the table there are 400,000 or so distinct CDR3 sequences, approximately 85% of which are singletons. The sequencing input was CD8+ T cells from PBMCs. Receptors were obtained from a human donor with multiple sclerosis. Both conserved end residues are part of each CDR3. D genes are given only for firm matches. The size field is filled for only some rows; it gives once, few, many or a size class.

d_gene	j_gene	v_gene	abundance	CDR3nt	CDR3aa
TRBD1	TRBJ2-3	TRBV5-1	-	TGCGCCAGCCGAACGTGGGGACAGGATAATACAGATACGCAGTATTTT	CASRTWGQDNTDTQYF
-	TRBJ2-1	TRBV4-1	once	TGCGCCAGCAGCCAAGACTCCAGCGTCCTCTCCTACAATGAGCAGTTCTTC	CASSQDSSVLSYNEQFF
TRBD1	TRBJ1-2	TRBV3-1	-	TGTGCCAGCAGCCTTACAGGGGAAAGCAAAGGCTACACCTTC	CASSLTGESKGYTF
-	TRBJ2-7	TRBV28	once	TGTGCCAGCAGTTTATGGGCCAACCTCTCCTACGAGCAGTACTTC	CASSLWANLSYEQYF
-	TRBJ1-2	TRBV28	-	TGTGCCAGCCAGGCCCCTAGTTTACGGGGGTTTGACTATGGCTACACCTTC	CASQAPSLRGFDYGYTF
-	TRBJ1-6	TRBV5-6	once	TGTGCCAGCAGCCATCGCCCCGACAAGGGAGTCTCCTATAATTCACCCCTCCACTTT	CASSHRPDKGVSYNSPLHF
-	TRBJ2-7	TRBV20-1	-	TGCAGTGCTGGAAGAGACTACGAGCAGTACTTC	CSAGRDYEQYF
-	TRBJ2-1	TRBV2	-	TGTGCCAGCAGTGAGCATGAGCAGTTCTTC	CASSEHEQFF
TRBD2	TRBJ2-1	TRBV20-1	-	TGCAGCAGTGCAAAGACTAGCGGGGGCCCGAGCTCCTACAATGAGCAGTTCTTC	CSSAKTSGGPSSYNEQFF
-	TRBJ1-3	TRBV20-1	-	TGCAGTGCTAGAGATCAACGAGGAAACACCATATATTTT	CSARDQRGNTIYF
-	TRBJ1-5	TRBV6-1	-	TGTGCCAGCAGTGAACCTTTCAATCAGCCCCAGCATTTT	CASSEPFNQPQHF
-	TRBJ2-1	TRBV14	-	TGTGCCAGCAGCCAAGACGTCCTCGTCCCGAGCTCCTACAATGAGCAGTTCTTC	CASSQDVLVPSSYNEQFF
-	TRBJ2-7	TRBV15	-	TGTGCCACCAGCAGAGTGGGGGGAGGCTACGAGCAGTACTTC	CATSRVGGGYEQYF